These T cell receptor beta chains were read from a single sample in a study of CXCR3-negative and CXCR3-positive naive CD8 T cells. TCRdb reprocessed the 5' RACE reads and keeps a single row for each CDR3 protein, giving no DNA. The sample table includes tens of thousands of distinct CDR3 sequences. Sequencing was done on a sample of naive CXCR3+ CD8+ T cells from blood. The source of these receptors is a human donor in good health. Some clones in this sample may be carry-over from other donors' samples. The CDR3 runs from the conserved cysteine through the conserved F or W.

V	J	CDR3
TRBV19	TRBJ2-3	CASNPTGEGTDTQYF
TRBV7-9	TRBJ2-3	CASSLVGRGLPDTQYF
TRBV29-1	TRBJ2-2	CSALGRNTGELFF
TRBV28	TRBJ2-7	CASSLTGDPYEQYF
TRBV20-1	TRBJ1-5	CSARDKAGTVESNQPQHF
TRBV4-3	TRBJ2-2	CASSSRSVRGPNTGELFF
TRBV7-9	TRBJ2-1	CASSPAVETSGSKSNEQFF
TRBV4-1	TRBJ2-7	CASSTIRGNEQYF
TRBV6-1	TRBJ2-1	CASTDPSNYNEQFF
TRBV5-1	TRBJ2-5	CASSLNLGAGDQETQYF
TRBV2	TRBJ1-5	CASSPTVSNQPQHF
TRBV20-1	TRBJ1-2	CSAPLVWGSYGYTF
TRBV30	TRBJ2-1	CAWSVWPSYNEQFF
TRBV20-1	TRBJ2-7	CSARELTRGGPEQYF
TRBV21-1	TRBJ2-1	CASSKRVRPGRASYNEQFF